The entry below describes one T cell receptor beta chain. The read terminates 3 residues before the CDR3 end, so the remaining end is supplied by the germline J gene. This sample is drawn from a study of T cells in women clearing cervical HPV infection. The germline V gene has CDR1 LNHDA and CDR2 SQIVND (reference sequence). This CDR3 has 14 amino acids. Assay used: immunoSEQ multiplex PCR; TCRdb lists only in-frame clones, some missing. The sample includes under 45,000 clones. The sequence was collected from a woman between 18 and 70 years old with a cervical HPV16 infection that either progressed to CIN3+ or cleared (not recorded which). V gene TRBV19 combines with J gene TRBJ2-3; D ambiguous. Material for sequencing was blood buffy coat. The CDR3 bases that were read are TGTGCCAGTAGTATAGGGGCTCACAATCAGCCG. Translated: CASSIGAHNQP. The complete CDR3 sequence is CASSIGAHNQPQYF.